This record concerns one T cell receptor (beta chain) sequence. These data originate in a study of T cells in Graves' hyperthyroidism and ophthalmopathy. This CDR3 has 17 amino acids. Losses at the gene ends were 0 bases for V and 0 bases for J; bases not matched to a gene: 5. CDR1 SGHTS and CDR2 YDEGEE come from the germline V gene. Those patients with uncontrolled infection, other autoimmune disease, pregnancy or lactation were excluded. The TCR beta CDR3 regions underwent amplification using RNA transcripts as the source. The HTBI primer set was used in a first-round RT-PCR of the TCR CDR3. TCRdb used MiXCR to reprocess the multiplex PCR reads, holding one entry per CDR3 protein. In the table there are more than 500,000 distinct CDR3 sequences, about 45% of which are singletons.

The chain is built from TRBV5-8 and TRBJ2-2; 7 bases agree with TRBD1. The source material was peripheral blood or thyroid tissue (not recorded which). This clonotype originated in an adult woman with Graves' disease, either hyperthyroidism or ophthalmopathy (not recorded which). In nucleotides, the CDR3 is TGTGCCAGCAGCTTGGATCCAGGGACAGCGAACACCGGGGAGCTGTTTTTT. This gives the protein CASSLDPGTANTGELFF.